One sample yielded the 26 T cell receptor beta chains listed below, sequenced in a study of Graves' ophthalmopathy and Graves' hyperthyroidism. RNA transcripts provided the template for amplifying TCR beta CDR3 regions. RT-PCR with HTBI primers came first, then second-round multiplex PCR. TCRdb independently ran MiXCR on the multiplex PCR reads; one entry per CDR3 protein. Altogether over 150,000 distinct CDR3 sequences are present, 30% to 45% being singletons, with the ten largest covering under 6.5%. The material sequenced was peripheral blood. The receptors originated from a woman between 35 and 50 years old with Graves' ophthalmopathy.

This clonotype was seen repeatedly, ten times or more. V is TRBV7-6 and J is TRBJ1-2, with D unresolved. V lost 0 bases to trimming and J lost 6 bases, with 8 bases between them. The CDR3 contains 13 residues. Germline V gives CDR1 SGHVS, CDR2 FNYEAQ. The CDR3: CASSLAGSDGYTF. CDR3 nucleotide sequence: TGTGCCAGCAGCTTAGCAGGGTCCGATGGCTACACCTTC.

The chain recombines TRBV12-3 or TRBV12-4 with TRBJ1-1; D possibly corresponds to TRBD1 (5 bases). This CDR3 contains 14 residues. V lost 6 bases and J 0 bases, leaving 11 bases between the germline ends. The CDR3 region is CASRSGDLNTEAFF. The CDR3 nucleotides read TGTGCCAGCAGGTCGGGGGACCTGAACACTGAAGCTTTCTTT.

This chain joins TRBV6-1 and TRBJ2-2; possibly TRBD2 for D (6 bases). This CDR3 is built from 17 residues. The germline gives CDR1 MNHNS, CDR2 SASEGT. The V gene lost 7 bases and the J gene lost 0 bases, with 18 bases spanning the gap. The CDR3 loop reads CASTPLSGGSNTGELFF. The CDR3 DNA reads TGTGCCAGCACCCCTTTGTCCGGGGGATCGAACACCGGGGAGCTGTTTTTT.

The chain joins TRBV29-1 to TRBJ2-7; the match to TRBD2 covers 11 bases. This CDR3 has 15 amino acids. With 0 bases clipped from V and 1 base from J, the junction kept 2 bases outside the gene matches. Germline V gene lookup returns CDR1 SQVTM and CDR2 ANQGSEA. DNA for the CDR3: TGCAGCGTTGAAGAGCCTAGCGGGGGGTCCTACGAGCAGTACTTC. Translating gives CSVEEPSGGSYEQYF.

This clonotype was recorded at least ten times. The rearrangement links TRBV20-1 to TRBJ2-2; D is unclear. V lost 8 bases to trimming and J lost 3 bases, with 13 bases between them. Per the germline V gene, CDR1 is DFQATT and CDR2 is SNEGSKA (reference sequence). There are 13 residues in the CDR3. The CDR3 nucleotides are TGCAGTAGTGGTGGCGCAGACACCGGGGAGCTGTTTTTT. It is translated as CSSGGADTGELFF.

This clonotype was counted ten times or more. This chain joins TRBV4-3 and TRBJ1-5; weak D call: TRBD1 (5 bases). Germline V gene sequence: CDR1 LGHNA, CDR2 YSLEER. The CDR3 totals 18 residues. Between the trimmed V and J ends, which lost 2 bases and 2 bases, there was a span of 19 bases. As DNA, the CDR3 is TGCGCCAGCAGCCAACACCACGTACTACAGGAGGGCAATCAGCCCCAGCATTTT. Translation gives CASSQHHVLQEGNQPQHF.

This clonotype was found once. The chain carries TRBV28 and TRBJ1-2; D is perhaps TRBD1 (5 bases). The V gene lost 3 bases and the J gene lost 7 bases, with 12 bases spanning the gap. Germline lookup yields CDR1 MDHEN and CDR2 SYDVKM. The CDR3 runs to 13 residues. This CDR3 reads CASSFGRQFGYTF. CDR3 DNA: TGTGCCAGCAGTTTCGGTCGACAGTTTGGCTACACCTTC.

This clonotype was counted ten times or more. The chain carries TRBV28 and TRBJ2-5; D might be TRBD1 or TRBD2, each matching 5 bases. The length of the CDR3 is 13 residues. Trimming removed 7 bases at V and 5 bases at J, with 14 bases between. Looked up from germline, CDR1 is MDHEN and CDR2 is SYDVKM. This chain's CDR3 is CASNSPWGETQYF. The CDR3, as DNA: TGTGCCAGCAATTCTCCCTGGGGGGAGACCCAGTACTTC.

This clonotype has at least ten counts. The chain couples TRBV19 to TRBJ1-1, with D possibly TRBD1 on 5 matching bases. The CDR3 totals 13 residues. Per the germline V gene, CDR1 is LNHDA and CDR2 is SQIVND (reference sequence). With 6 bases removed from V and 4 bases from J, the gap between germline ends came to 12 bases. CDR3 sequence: CASRAGLITEAFF. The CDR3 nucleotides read TGTGCCAGTAGGGCAGGGTTGATCACTGAAGCTTTCTTT.

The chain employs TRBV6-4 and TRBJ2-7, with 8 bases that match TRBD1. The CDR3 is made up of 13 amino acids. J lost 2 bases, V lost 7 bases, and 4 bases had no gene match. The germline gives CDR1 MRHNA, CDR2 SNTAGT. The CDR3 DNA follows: TGTGCCAGCATCCAGACAGGGGCCTACGAGCAGTACTTC. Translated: CASIQTGAYEQYF.

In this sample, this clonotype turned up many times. In DNA, the CDR3 is TGCAGTGCTAGAGACCACAGGGGTTCAGGCTATGGCTACACCTTC. Its translation is CSARDHRGSGYGYTF. The chain recombines TRBV20-1 with TRBJ1-2, with TRBD1 matching over 7 bases. Losses at the gene ends were 0 bases for V and 4 bases for J; bases not matched to a gene: 8. The CDR3 loop spans 15 amino acids. CDR1 DFQATT and CDR2 SNEGSKA come from the germline V gene (reference sequence).

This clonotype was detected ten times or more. The CDR3 DNA sequence: TGTGCCAGCAACCGAGGACCAAACACTGAAGCTTTCTTT. Translation gives CASNRGPNTEAFF. This sequence joins TRBV12-3 or TRBV12-4 and TRBJ1-1; D gene unclear. The V end was cut by 7 bases, the J end by 2 bases, with 11 bases between. This CDR3 region has 13 residues.

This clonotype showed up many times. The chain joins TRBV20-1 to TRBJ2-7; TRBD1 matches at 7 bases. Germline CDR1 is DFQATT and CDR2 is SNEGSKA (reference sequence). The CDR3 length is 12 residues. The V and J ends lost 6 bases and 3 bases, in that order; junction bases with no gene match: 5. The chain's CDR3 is CSATRQGYEQYF. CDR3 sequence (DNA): TGCAGTGCCACAAGACAGGGCTACGAGCAGTACTTC.

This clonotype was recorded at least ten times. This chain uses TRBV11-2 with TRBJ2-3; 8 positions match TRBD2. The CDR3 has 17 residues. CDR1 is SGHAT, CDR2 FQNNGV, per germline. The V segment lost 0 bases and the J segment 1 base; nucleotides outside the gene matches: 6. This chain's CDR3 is CASSLEALAAGTDTQYF. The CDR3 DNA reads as TGTGCCAGCAGCTTAGAAGCACTAGCGGCCGGCACAGATACGCAGTATTTT. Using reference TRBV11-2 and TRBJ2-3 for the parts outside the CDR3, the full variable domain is EAGVAQSPRYKIIEKRQSVAFWCNPISGHATLYWYQQILGQGPKLLIQFQNNGVVDDSQLPKDRFSAERLKGVDSTLKIQPAKLEDSAVYLCASSLEALAAGTDTQYFGPGTRLTVL.

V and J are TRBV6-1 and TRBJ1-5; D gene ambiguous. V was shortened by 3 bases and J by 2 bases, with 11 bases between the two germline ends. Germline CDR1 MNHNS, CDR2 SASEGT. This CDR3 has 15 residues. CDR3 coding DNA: TGTGCCAGCAGTGACCATCTGGGCCGCAATCAGCCCCAGCATTTT. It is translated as CASSDHLGRNQPQHF.

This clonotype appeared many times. The CDR3 loop is CASSPLAGSQETQYF. Written as DNA, the CDR3 is TGTGCCAGCAGTCCACTAGCGGGCTCACAAGAGACCCAGTACTTC. The V gene is TRBV12-3 or TRBV12-4, the J gene TRBJ2-5, with 9 bases aligning to TRBD2. Germline trimming cut 5 bases from V and 2 bases from J; bases unmatched to any gene: 6. This CDR3 comprises 15 residues.

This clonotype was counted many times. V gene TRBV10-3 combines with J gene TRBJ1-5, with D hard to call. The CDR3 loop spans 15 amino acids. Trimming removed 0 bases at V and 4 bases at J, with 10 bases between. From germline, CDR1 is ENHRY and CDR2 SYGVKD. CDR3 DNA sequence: TGTGCCATCAGTGAGTCGACGCGGAGTAATCAGCCCCAGCATTTT. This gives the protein CAISESTRSNQPQHF.

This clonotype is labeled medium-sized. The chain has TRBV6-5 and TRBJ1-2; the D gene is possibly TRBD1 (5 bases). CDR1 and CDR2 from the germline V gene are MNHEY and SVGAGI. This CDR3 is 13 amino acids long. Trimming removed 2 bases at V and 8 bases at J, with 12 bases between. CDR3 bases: TGTGCCAGCAGTTACACCAGGGATGAGGGCTACACCTTC. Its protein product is CASSYTRDEGYTF.

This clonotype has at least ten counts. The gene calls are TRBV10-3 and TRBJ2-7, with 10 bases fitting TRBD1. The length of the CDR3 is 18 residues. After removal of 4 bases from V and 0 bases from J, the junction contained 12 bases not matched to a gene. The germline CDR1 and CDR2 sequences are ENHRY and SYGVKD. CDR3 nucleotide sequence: TGTGCCATCAGTGGGACCGGGACAGGGGACTTGAGCTCCTACGAGCAGTACTTC. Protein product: CAISGTGTGDLSSYEQYF.

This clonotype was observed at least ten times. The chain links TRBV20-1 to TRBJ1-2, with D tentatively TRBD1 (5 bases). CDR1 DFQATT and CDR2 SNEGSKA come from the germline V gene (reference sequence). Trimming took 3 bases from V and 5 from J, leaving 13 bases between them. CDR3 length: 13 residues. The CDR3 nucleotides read TGCAGTGCTAGGCTGACAGATACGTATGGCTACACCTTC. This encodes CSARLTDTYGYTF.

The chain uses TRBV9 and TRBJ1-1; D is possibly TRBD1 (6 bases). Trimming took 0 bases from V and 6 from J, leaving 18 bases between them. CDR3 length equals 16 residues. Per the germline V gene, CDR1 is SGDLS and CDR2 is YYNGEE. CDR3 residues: CASSVEPQGVNAEAFF. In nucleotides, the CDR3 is TGTGCCAGCAGCGTAGAGCCACAGGGTGTTAACGCTGAAGCTTTCTTT.

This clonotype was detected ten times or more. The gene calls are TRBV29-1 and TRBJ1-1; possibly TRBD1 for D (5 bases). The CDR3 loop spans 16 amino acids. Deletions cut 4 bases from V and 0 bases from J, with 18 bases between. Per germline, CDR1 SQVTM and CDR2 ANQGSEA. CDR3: CSVATQWGRMNTEAFF. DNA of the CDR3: TGCAGCGTTGCTACGCAATGGGGCAGGATGAACACTGAAGCTTTCTTT.

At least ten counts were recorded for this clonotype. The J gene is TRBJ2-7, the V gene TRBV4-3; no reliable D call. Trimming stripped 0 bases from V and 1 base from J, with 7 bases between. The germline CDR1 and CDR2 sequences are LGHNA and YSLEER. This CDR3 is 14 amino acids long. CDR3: CASSQEGGSYEQYF. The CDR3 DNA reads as TGCGCCAGCAGCCAAGAAGGCGGATCCTACGAGCAGTACTTC.

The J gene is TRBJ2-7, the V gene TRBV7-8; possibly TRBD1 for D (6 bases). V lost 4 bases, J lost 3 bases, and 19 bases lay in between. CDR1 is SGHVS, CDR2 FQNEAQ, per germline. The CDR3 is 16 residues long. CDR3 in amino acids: CASSSGSSGHLYEQYF. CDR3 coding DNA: TGTGCCAGCAGCTCCGGATCCTCGGGACACCTCTACGAGCAGTACTTC.

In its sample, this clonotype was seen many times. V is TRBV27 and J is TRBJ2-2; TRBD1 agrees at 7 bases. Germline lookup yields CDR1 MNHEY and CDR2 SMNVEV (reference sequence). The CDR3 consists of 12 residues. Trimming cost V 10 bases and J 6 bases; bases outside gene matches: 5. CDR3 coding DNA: TGTGCCAAAACAGGGGCCCCCGGGGAGCTGTTTTTT. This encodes CAKTGAPGELFF.

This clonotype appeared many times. CDR3 region: CASSLSGSYNSPLHF. For the CDR3, the DNA is TGTGCCAGCAGCTTATCAGGGTCCTATAATTCACCCCTCCACTTT. The chain carries TRBV7-3 and TRBJ1-6; D might be TRBD1 (5 bases). Trimming removed 2 bases from V and 1 base from J, with 6 bases in between. The length of the CDR3 is 15 residues. The germline V gene encodes CDR1 SGHTA and CDR2 FQGTGA.